The entry below gives a single TCR beta chain sequence along with its context. This record comes from a study of CD8+ T cells in alopecia areata. As for the study in general: Treated patients were given oral tofacitinib, which was dosed at 5 to 10 mg twice daily.

Extraction and reverse transcription of RNA yielded cDNA as the sequencing template. The method was immunoSEQ multiplex PCR; TCRdb's version includes in-frame clones alone and lacks a portion of them. The profile shows 140,000 to 150,000 clones, around 60% of them singletons. The TCR originated in a human donor with alopecia areata. The specimen comprised CD4+ T cells sorted from blood, sampled at week 0.

The CDR3 DNA sequence: TGCGCCAGCAGCTTGGGATCAGGGGTACAAGAGACCCAGTACTTC. Protein sequence: CASSLGSGVQETQYF. The chain has TRBV5-1 and TRBJ2-5, with D perhaps matching TRBD1 (6 bases). This CDR3 region has 15 residues. Germline-derived CDR1 and CDR2 are SGHRS and YFSETQ. Trimming removed 0 bases from V and 2 bases from J, with 11 bases in between.